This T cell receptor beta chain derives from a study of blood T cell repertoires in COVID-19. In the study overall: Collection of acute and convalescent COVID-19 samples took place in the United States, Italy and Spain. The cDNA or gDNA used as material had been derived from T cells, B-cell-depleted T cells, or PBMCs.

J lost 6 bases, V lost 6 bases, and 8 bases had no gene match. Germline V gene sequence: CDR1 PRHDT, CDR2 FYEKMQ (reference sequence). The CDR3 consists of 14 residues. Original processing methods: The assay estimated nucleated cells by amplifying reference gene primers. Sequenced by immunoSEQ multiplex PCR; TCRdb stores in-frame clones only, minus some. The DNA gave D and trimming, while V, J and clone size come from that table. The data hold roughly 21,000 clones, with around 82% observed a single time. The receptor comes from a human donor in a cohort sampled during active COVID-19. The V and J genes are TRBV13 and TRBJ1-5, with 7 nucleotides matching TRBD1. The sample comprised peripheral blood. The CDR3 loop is CASSNRQGLQPQHF. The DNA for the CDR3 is TGTGCCAGCAGTAACCGACAGGGCCTTCAGCCCCAGCATTTT.